Described below is a single T cell receptor (beta chain) sequence and its context. Its antigen is not yet known. No much larger clonotype is one base removed from it; base qualities were not supplied. The CDR3 runs 15 amino acids, cysteine and phenylalanine included. Of the read, only the CDR3 DNA is kept; its 45 bases are in frame from base 1. CDR1 KGHDR and CDR2 SFDVKD are derived from the germline V gene. The germline V and J ends show losses of 1 base and 7 bases respectively, and no gene match explains 5 bases of the junction. This sample is drawn from a study of blood T cell repertoires in COVID-19 (TCRdb year 2020). Describing the broader study: Collaborator samples came from the United States, Italy and Spain and covered acute and convalescent phases of COVID-19. The material from the prospective study consisted of cDNA or gDNA derived from T cells, B-cell-depleted T cells, or PBMCs. The dataset comprised deeply sampled blood TCRbeta repertoires from subjects exposed to, actively infected with, or recovered from COVID-19. The repertoires were released in a freely available public database meant as a resource for research on the immune response to SARS-CoV-2. Samples came from the ongoing ImmuneRACE study (first 160 participants) plus 1,254 subjects from 6 global collaborators. Nearly every sample came with metadata listing a de-identified subject ID, COVID-19 status, age in years and sex. Where available, HLA class I and class II types were obtained from metadata supplied by the sample provider rather than from assay-based typing.

Results and caveats for the whole study, not just this receptor: Clinical and demographic metadata were provided uncurated, with the amount varying by source and participant.

TCRbeta CDR3 regions were amplified from genomic DNA by means of the immunoSEQ Assay, a bias-controlled multiplex PCR. The paper's processing steps were these. The number of nucleated cells in each sample was estimated by amplification of reference gene primers within the assay. Sequence reads were collapsed and filtered to measure the absolute abundance of every unique TCRbeta CDR3 rearrangement. For each sample, productive Simpson clonality was calculated as the square root of Simpson's diversity index across productive rearrangements. TCRdb holds this immuneACCESS table with in-frame rearrangements only. Some clones are missing; in checked studies, unresolved V genes explain under half, and the rest has no known cause. The D gene and trimming were derived from the DNA, and the V and J assignments and clone size from that table. This sample lists around 70,000 clones; roughly 80% were detected once. The top ten constitute 12% of the sample.

The collaborating institutions used their own protocols to collect whole blood in K2EDTA tubes. Collaborator samples were shipped for TCRbeta analysis as frozen whole blood, isolated PBMCs, or DNA extracted from either sample type. This receptor was taken from a human donor in a cohort sampled during active COVID-19. Sequences were obtained from peripheral blood. The chain is made from TRBV24-1 and TRBJ2-1; TRBD2 lines up with 8 middle nucleotides. Here is the DNA: TGTGCCACCAGTGATTTTGGGACTAGGGCGAATGAGCAGTTCTTC. Its protein reads: CATSDFGTRANEQFF.